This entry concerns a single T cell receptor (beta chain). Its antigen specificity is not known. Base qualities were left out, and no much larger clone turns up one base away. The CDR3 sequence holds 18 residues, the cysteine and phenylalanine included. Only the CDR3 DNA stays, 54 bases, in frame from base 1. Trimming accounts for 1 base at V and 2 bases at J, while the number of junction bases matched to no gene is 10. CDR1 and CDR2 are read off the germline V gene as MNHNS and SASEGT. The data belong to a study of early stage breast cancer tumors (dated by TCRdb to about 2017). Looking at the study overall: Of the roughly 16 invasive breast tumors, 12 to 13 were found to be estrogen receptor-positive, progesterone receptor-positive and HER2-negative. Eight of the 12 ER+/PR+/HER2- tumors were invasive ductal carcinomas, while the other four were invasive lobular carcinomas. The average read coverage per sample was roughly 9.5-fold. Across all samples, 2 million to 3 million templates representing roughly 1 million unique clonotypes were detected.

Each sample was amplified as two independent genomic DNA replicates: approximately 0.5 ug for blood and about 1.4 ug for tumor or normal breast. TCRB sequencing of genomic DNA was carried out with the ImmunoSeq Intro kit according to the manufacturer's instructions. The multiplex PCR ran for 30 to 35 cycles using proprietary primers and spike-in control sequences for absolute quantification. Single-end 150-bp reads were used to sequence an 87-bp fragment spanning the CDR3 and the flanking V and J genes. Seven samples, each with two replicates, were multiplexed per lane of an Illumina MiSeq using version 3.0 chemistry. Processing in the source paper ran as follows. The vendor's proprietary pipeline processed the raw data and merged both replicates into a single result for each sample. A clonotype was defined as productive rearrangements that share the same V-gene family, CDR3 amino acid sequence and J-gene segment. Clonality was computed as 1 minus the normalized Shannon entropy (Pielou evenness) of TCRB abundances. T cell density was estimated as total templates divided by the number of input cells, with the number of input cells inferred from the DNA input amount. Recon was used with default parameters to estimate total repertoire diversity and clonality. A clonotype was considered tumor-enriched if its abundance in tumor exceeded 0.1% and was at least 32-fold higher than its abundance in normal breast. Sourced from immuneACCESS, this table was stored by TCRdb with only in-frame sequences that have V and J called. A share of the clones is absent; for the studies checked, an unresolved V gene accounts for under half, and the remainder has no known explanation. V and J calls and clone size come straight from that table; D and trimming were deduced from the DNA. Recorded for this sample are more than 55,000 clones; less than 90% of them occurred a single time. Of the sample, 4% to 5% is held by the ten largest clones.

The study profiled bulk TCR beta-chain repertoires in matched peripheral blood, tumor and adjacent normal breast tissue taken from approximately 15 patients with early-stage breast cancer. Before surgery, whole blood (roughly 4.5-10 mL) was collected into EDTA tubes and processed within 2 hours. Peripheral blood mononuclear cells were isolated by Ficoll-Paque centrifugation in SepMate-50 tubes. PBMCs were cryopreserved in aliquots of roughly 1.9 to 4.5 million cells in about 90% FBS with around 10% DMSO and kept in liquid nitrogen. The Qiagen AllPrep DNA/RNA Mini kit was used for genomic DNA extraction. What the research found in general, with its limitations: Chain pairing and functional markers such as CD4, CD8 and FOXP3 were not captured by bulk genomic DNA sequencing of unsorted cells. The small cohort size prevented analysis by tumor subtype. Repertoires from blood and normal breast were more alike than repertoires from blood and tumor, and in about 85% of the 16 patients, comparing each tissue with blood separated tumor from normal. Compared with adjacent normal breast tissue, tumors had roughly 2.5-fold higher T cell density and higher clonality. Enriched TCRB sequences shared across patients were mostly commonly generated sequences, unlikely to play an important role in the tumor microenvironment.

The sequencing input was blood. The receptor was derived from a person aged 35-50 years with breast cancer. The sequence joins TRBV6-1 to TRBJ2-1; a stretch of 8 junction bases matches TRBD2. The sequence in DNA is TGTGCCAGCAGTGAAGACAGTGGACTAGCAGGTCCCTACAATGAGCAGTTCTTC. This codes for CASSEDSGLAGPYNEQFF.